This is a list of T cell receptor beta chains from one sample in a study of shared clonotypes between healthy human individuals. Data came from immunoSEQ multiplex PCR; TCRdb stores just in-frame clones and leaves some out. The table includes more than 1.2 million clones, about 98.5% detected once. The specimen was naive CD4+ T cells sorted from blood. Source of these receptors: a man aged 25-45 years in good health. Both conserved end residues are part of each CDR3. A D gene is named only where the DNA matches it firmly. Clone size, where shown, is once, few, many, or a class for clones that have expanded.

V gene	D gene	J gene	clone size	CDR3 protein	CDR3 DNA
TRBV19	-	TRBJ1-2	-	CASSLTNHGYTF	TGTGCCAGTAGCCTCACCAATCATGGCTACACCTTC
TRBV29-1	-	TRBJ2-7	-	CSARTRSYEQYF	TGCAGCGCTCGGACAAGGAGTTACGAGCAGTACTTC
TRBV29-1	TRBD2	TRBJ2-3	-	CSVVQLAGGTDTQYF	TGCAGCGTCGTACAACTAGCGGGAGGAACAGATACGCAGTATTTT
TRBV7-6	-	TRBJ2-1	-	CASSLGPTNEQFF	TGTGCCAGCAGCTTAGGGCCAACCAATGAGCAGTTCTTC
TRBV10-3	TRBD2	TRBJ2-2	-	CAISASPLAGDHTGELFF	TGTGCCATCAGTGCAAGTCCACTAGCGGGAGACCACACCGGGGAGCTGTTTTTT
TRBV5-8	-	TRBJ2-7	-	CASSITYEQYF	TGTGCCAGCAGCATAACCTACGAGCAGTACTTC
TRBV6-6	TRBD1	TRBJ2-7	-	CASTLYRGNSYEQYF	TGTGCCAGCACCTTATACAGGGGAAATTCCTACGAGCAGTACTTC
TRBV7-2	-	TRBJ1-5	-	CASSPDGDQPQHF	TGTGCCAGCAGCCCCGACGGGGATCAGCCCCAGCATTTT
TRBV7-9	-	TRBJ1-1	once	CASSPRGVGRIWNTEAFF	TGTGCCAGCAGCCCTCGGGGAGTAGGACGTATCTGGAACACTGAAGCTTTCTTT
TRBV10-2	TRBD2	TRBJ2-3	-	CASYVGTSGSRTDTQYF	TGCGCCAGCTACGTCGGGACTAGCGGGAGTAGGACAGATACGCAGTATTTT
TRBV2	-	TRBJ2-5	-	CAGTRDSQETQYF	TGTGCCGGCACTCGCGACAGCCAAGAGACCCAGTACTTC
TRBV7-9	-	TRBJ2-3	-	CASSLSRQGRTDTQYF	TGTGCCAGCAGCTTATCTAGGCAGGGGCGCACAGATACGCAGTATTTT
TRBV10-1	TRBD2	TRBJ2-1	-	CASSEITSGLYNEQFF	TGCGCCAGCAGTGAAATCACTAGCGGGCTGTACAATGAGCAGTTCTTC
TRBV15	TRBD2	TRBJ2-7	-	CATSRDAGETYEQYF	TGTGCCACCAGCAGAGATGCGGGAGAGACCTACGAGCAGTACTTC